These 4 T cell receptor beta chains came from one sample sequenced in a study of blood T cell repertoires in COVID-19. The repertoire was sequenced with immunoSEQ multiplex PCR; TCRdb's copy has only in-frame clones and lacks some. The sample holds 200,000 to 250,000 clones, over 75% seen once. The material sequenced was PBMCs or T cells enriched from blood (not recorded which). The receptors shown here come from a woman aged 25 to 39 who had been exposed to COVID-19.

The genes are TRBV9 and TRBJ1-4; 9 bases map to TRBD1. The CDR3 consists of 15 residues. CDR1 is SGDLS and CDR2 is YYNGEE in the germline V gene. The J segment lost 7 bases and the V segment lost 2 bases, leaving 6 bases of the junction unmatched. The CDR3 loop reads CASSVSGTGPEKLFF. For the CDR3, the DNA is TGTGCCAGCAGCGTTTCCGGGACAGGGCCTGAAAAACTGTTTTTT.

The rearrangement joins TRBV12-3 or TRBV12-4 to TRBJ2-5, with 7 bases aligning to TRBD2. Trimming at V came to 7 bases and at J to 5 bases, leaving 7 bases not matched to a gene. This CDR3 region has 13 residues. The CDR3 bases are TGTGCCAGCAAACTCGGACTAGGGGAGACCCAGTACTTC. Its translation is CASKLGLGETQYF.

The chain joins TRBV28 to TRBJ2-5, with TRBD2 matching 9 bases. Germline loops: CDR1 MDHEN, CDR2 SYDVKM. This CDR3 has 17 amino acids. Trimming took 7 bases from V and 5 from J; bases not matched to a gene: 17. CDR3 in amino acids: CASTPPVGSGSAETQYF. The CDR3 nucleotides read TGTGCCAGCACCCCACCAGTAGGTAGCGGGAGTGCGGAGACCCAGTACTTC.

The chain links TRBV11-2 to TRBJ2-5; TRBD1 is a possible D gene (6 bases). Germline CDR1 reads SGHAT; CDR2 reads FQNNGV. The CDR3 contains 13 residues. Trimming removed 5 bases from V and 2 bases from J, with 9 bases in between. The CDR3 loop is CASSPDSQETQYF. In nucleotides, the CDR3 is TGTGCCAGCAGCCCGGACAGTCAAGAGACCCAGTACTTC.